This T cell receptor (beta chain) was observed in a study of beta chain features in type 1 diabetes (dated by TCRdb to the late 2010s). Regarding the research as a whole: No differences in mean age, gender distribution, total cell number or subset yield were found between patients and healthy donors. A total of roughly 99 million sorted cells were examined across all samples, and the number of cells per subset was strongly correlated with RNA yield. In the study, TCRB repertoires of sorted circulating CD4+ T cell subsets from recently diagnosed type 1 diabetes patients were compared with those of matched healthy donors. Regulatory and stem cell-like memory subsets were isolated from only 8 patients and about eight healthy donors, whereas naive and central memory subsets came from all 30 or so donors.

Study-level results and caveats: Naive, central memory and regulatory TCRB repertoires appeared more similar among patients than among healthy donors. Sequencing cDNA rather than genomic DNA could over-represent highly expressing activated cells, although activation and CD3 levels did not differ between groups. In all four CD4+ subsets, TCRB CDR3 length was moderately but significantly shorter in type 1 diabetes patients. Patients with type 1 diabetes made fewer insertions and deleted more nucleotides at VDJ recombination sites, implying thymic rearrangement abnormalities. PCR might favor shorter templates, but patient and control samples were amplified and corrected together, so any skew would affect both groups equally. Because the HLA sub-analyses included only small numbers of individuals, any influence of HLA type on TCRB rearrangement was left unresolved.

CDR1 and CDR2, per the germline V gene, are SNHLY and FYNNEI. Cut back by 6 bases and 8 bases, the V and J ends lie 13 bases apart. Reading from cysteine to phenylalanine, the CDR3 counts 13 amino acids. Of all the DNA, just the CDR3 is kept, 39 bases in frame from base 1. With regard to this clone: Its antigen is unknown. The record has no base qualities; no much larger clone is one base away.

Each donor gave one peripheral blood draw, roughly 110 mL on average, collected into heparinised tubes. A BD FACSAria II was used to sort naive, central memory, regulatory and stem cell-like memory CD4+ T cells with a panel that included CD45RO, CCR7, CD25, CD127, CD95 and CD27. Every sorted population had a purity above 95%. PBMCs were isolated immediately by Lymphoprep density gradient centrifugation and stained directly without culture. So that batch effects would be minimized, each experiment stained and sorted samples in pairs, pairing one healthy donor with one patient. The High Capacity cDNA Reverse Transcription Kit was used to reverse transcribe all of the isolated RNA, meaning that expressed TCRB transcripts were what got sequenced. Deep immunoSEQ sequencing was applied to naive, central memory and regulatory T cell samples, giving an average of roughly 3.5 million total reads per sample. Sorted cells were lysed in RLT buffer, and RNA was extracted using DNase-treated RNeasy Micro or Mini kits according to cell number. To prevent cross-contamination, every cell subset was processed on its own, while patient and healthy donor samples were processed together. Using the immunoSEQ multiplex PCR, TCRB sequences were amplified from cDNA into 87-bp fragments spanning the CDR3 region. Sequencing of the amplicons was performed on the Illumina HiSeq platform. Regarding the original processing steps: Synthetic template baselines were used to correct PCR bias computationally, reads within Hamming distance 2 were collapsed together, and singletons that could not be merged were discarded. Reads were aligned against IMGT to assign V, D and J genes, CDR3 length and insertions or deletions at six rearrangement sites. Clonotype counts were normalized to sorted cell number within each subset before computing true diversity and Gini coefficients with the tcR R package. The overlap coefficient, calculated on TCRB nucleotide sequences, was used to quantify repertoire sharing. Out-of-frame TCRB sequences from naive cells were analyzed to stand in for the pre-selection repertoire. TCRdb took over this immuneACCESS table, retaining in-frame rearrangements with V and J assigned. Such tables are incomplete; in checked studies, under half of the missing clones stem from an unresolved V gene, and the remainder is unexplained. V and J calls and clone size are copied from that table; D and trimming were computed from the DNA. Here the sample has some 330,000 clones; around 12% occur a single time. Of the sample, 0.0095% to 0.013% falls within the top ten clones.

The chain is encoded by TRBV2 joined to TRBJ2-2; tentative D gene TRBD2, with 5 bases matching. The receptor was isolated from a woman between 18 and 30 years old with type 1 diabetes. The sample consisted of naive CD4+ T cells from blood. The cell subset or site label on this specimen signifies: true naive CD4+ T cells. The nucleotides read TGTGCCAGCAGCCGGGGTCTCGTGGGGGAGCTGTTTTTT. Translation gives CASSRGLVGELFF.